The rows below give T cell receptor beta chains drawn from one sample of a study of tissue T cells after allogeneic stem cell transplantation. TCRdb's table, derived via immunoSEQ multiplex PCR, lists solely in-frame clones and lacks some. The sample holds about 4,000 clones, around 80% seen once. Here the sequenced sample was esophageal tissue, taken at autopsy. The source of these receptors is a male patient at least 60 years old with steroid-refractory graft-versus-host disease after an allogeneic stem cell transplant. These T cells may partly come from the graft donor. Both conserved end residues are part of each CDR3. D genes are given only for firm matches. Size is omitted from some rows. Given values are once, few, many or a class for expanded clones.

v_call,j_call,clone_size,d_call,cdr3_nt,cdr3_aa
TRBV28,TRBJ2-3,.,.,TGTGCCAGCACCTTGGGCCCGCCGGGCACAGATACGCAGTATTTT,CASTLGPPGTDTQYF
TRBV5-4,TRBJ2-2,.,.,TGTGCCAGCAGCTTGGGGGACATAAGGAACACCGGGGAGCTGTTTTTT,CASSLGDIRNTGELFF
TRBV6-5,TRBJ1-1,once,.,TGTGCCAGCAGTTGGGGGAACCCGGACACTGAAGCTTTCTTT,CASSWGNPDTEAFF
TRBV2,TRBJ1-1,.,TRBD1,TGCGCCAGCAGTGCGGAGGGGGCAACTGAAGCTTTCTTT,CASSAEGATEAFF
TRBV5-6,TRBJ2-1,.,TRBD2,TGTGCCAGCAGCTTGGTTGTTAGCGGGGGCCACAATGAGCAGTTCTTC,CASSLVVSGGHNEQFF
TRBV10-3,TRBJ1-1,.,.,TGTGCCATCAGTGAGTGGGCTGGGGAGAACACTGAAGCTTTCTTT,CAISEWAGENTEAFF
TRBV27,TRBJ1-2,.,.,TGTGCCAGCAGTTTAAAGAAGGGAGGAGACTATGGCTACACCTTC,CASSLKKGGDYGYTF
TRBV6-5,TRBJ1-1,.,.,TGTGCCAGCAGTTACTCCGTTTTCGTGGAAGCCACTGAAGCTTTCTTT,CASSYSVFVEATEAFF
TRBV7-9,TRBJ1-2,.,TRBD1,TGTGCCAGCAGCTCCGCCCAGACAGGGGCCTATGGCTACACCTTC,CASSSAQTGAYGYTF
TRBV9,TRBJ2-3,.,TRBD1,TGTGCCAGCAGCCCAAGGGGGCGCCCTTCCACAGATACGCAGTATTTT,CASSPRGRPSTDTQYF
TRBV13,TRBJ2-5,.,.,TGTGCCAGCAGCTTAGGCCAGGGGGAGACCCAGTACTTC,CASSLGQGETQYF
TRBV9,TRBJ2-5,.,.,TGTGCCAGCAGCATGGGGGCAGCGGGTGGAGAGACCCAGTACTTC,CASSMGAAGGETQYF
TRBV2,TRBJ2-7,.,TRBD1,TGTGCCAGCGGACAGGGAGGCTACGAGCAGTACTTC,CASGQGGYEQYF
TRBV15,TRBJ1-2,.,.,TGTGCCACCAGCAGAGATCTTTACGTGGGGCCGAATTATGGCTACACCTTC,CATSRDLYVGPNYGYTF
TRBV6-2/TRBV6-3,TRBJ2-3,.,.,TGTGCCAGCAGTTCGGCAAATACGCAGTATTTT,CASSSANTQYF
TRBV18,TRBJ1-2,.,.,TGTGCCAGCTCCCGGGACGAACATGGCTACACCTTC,CASSRDEHGYTF
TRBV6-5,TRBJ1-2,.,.,TGTGCCAGCAGCGCTACGGGCCGTAGGCTCTCTGGCTACACCTTC,CASSATGRRLSGYTF
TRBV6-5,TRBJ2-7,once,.,TGTGCCAGCAGTTCGCCAGGCGTTACCGACTACGAGCAGTACTTC,CASSSPGVTDYEQYF
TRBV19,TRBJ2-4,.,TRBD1,TGTGCCAGTAGTGTTTCCGGGACAGGGAGATTTGCTCAGTACTTC,CASSVSGTGRFAQYF
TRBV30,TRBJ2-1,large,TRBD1,TGTGCCTGGTCGGGACAGGGGGCTATTGAGCAGTTCTTC,CAWSGQGAIEQFF
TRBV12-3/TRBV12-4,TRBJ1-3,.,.,TGTGCCAGCACCCACGGAAACACCATATATTTT,CASTHGNTIYF
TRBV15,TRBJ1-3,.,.,TGTGCCACCAGCCCAGGGAGGAACTCTGGAAACACCATATATTTT,CATSPGRNSGNTIYF
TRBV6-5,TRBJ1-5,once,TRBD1,TGTGCCAGCAGTTCTCAGCTTCCGGGACAGGAGGTTTTT,CASSSQLPGQEVF
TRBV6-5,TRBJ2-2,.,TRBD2,TGTGCCAGCCGCCCGGGGGGGTACACCGGGGAGCTGTTTTTT,CASRPGGYTGELFF
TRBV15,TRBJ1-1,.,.,TGTGCCACCAGCCGGGGAATCAACACTGAAGCTTTCTTT,CATSRGINTEAFF
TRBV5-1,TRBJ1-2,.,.,TGCGCCAGCAGCTTGGAGCCAGGGGACTATGGCTACACCTTC,CASSLEPGDYGYTF